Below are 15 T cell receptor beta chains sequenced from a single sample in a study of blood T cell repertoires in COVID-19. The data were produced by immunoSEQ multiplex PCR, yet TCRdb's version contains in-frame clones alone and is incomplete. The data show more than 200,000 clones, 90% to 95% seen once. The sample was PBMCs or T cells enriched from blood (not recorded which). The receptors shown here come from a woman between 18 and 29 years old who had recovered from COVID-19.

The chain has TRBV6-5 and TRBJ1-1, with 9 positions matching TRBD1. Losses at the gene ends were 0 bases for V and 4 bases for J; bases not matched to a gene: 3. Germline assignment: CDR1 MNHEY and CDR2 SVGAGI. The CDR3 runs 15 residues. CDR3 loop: CASSYSTGGSTEAFF. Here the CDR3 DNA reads TGTGCCAGCAGTTACTCGACAGGGGGGTCCACTGAAGCTTTCTTT.

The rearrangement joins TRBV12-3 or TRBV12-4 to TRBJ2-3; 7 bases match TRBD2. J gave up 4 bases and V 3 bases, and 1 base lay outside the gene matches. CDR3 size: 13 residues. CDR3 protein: CASSFRGADTQYF. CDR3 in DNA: TGTGCCAGCAGTTTTCGGGGGGCAGATACGCAGTATTTT.

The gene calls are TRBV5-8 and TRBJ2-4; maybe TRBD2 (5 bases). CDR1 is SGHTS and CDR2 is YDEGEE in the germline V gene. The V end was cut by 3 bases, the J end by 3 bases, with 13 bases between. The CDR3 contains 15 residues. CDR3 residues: CASSSGLKSKNIQYF. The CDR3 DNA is TGTGCCAGCAGCTCCGGACTTAAGAGCAAAAACATTCAGTACTTC.

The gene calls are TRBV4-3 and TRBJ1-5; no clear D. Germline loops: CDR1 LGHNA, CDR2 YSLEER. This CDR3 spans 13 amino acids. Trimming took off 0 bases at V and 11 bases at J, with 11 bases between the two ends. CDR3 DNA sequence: TGCGCCAGCAGCCAAGATGGGAGGACGGCCCAGCATTTT. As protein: CASSQDGRTAQHF.

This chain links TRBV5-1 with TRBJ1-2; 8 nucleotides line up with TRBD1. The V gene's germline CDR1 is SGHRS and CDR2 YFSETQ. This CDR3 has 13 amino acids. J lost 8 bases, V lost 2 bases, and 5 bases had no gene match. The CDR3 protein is CASSFRGLRGYTF. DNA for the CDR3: TGCGCCAGCAGCTTCAGGGGGCTCAGAGGCTACACCTTC.

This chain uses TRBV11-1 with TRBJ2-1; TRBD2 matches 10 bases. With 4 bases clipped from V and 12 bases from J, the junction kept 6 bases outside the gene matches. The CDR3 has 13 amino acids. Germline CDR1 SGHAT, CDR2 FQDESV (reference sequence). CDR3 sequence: CASSSGLAARQFF. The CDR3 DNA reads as TGTGCCAGCAGCTCCGGACTAGCGGCCAGGCAGTTCTTC.

The CDR3 loop reads CSTRTGEKYGYTF. CDR3 DNA sequence: TGCAGCACCAGGACAGGGGAAAAGTATGGCTACACCTTC. The rearrangement uses TRBV29-1 and TRBJ1-2; TRBD1 matches at 9 bases. J gave up 5 bases and V 8 bases, and 9 bases lay outside the gene matches. Germline loops: CDR1 SQVTM, CDR2 ANQGSEA. This CDR3 has 13 residues.

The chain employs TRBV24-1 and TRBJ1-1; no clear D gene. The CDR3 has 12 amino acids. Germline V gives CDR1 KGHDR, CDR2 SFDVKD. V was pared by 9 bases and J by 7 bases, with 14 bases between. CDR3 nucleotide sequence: TGTGCCACCCTTACAACCGGGGATGAAGCTTTCTTT. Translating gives CATLTTGDEAFF.

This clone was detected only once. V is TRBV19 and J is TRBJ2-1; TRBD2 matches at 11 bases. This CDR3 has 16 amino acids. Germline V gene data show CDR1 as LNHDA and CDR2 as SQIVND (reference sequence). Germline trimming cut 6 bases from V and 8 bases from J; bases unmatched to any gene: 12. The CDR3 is CASSPPRLAGRDEQFF. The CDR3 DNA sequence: TGTGCCAGTAGCCCCCCAAGACTAGCGGGACGCGATGAGCAGTTCTTC. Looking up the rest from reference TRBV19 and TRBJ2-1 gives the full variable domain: DGGITQSPKYLFRKEGQNVTLSCEQNLNHDAMYWYRQDPGQGLRLIYYSQIVNDFQKGDIAEGYSVSREKKESFPLTVTSAQKNPTAFYLCASSPPRLAGRDEQFFGPGTRLTVL.

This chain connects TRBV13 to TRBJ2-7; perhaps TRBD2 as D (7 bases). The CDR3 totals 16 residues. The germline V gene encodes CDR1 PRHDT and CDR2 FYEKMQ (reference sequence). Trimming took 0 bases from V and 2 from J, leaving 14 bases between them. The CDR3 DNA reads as TGTGCCAGCAGCTTAGGCATTGGCGGGGGCACCTACGAGCAGTACTTC. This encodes CASSLGIGGGTYEQYF. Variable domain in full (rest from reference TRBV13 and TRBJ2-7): AAGVIQSPRHLIKEKRETATLKCYPIPRHDTVYWYQQGPGQDPQFLISFYEKMQSDKGSIPDRFSAQQFSDYHSELNMSSLELGDSALYFCASSLGIGGGTYEQYFGPGTRLTVT.

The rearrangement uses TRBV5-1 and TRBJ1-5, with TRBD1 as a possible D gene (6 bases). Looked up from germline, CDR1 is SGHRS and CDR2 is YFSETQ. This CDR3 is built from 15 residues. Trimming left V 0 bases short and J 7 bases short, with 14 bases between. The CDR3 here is CASSLGGGGGQPQHF. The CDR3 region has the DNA TGCGCCAGCAGCTTGGGTGGAGGGGGAGGGCAGCCCCAGCATTTT. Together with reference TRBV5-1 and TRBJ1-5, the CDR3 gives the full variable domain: KAGVTQTPRYLIKTRGQQVTLSCSPISGHRSVSWYQQTPGQGLQFLFEYFSETQRNKGNFPGRFSGRQFSNSRSEMNVSTLELGDSALYLCASSLGGGGGQPQHFGDGTRLSIL.

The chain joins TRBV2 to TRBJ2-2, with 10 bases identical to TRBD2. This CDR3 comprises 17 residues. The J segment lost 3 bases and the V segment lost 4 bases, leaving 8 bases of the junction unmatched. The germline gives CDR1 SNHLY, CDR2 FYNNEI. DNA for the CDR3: TGTGCCAGCAGTGGGGGAGCGGGAGGGCCATACACCGGGGAGCTGTTTTTT. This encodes CASSGGAGGPYTGELFF.

Written as DNA, the CDR3 is TGCGCCAGCAGCCACCTTACAGGGGAAATCGAGGAAAAACTGTTTTTT. This sequence encodes CASSHLTGEIEEKLFF. The rearrangement links TRBV4-3 to TRBJ1-4; TRBD1 matches 7 bases. This CDR3 region has 16 residues. V gave up 3 bases and J gave up 8 bases; unmatched junction bases: 12. Per the germline V gene, CDR1 is LGHNA and CDR2 is YSLEER.

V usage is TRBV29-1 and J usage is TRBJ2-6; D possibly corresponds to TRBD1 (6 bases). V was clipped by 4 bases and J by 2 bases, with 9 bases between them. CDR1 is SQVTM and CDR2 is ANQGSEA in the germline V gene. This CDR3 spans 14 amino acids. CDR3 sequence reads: CSVAGTTGANVLTF. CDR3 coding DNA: TGCAGCGTTGCTGGGACAACTGGGGCCAACGTCCTGACTTTC.

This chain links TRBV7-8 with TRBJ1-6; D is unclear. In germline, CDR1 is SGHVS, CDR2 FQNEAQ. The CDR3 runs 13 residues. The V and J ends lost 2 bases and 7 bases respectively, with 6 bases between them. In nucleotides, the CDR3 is TGTGCCAGCAGCTTAAACTCAAATTCACCCCTCCACTTT. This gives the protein CASSLNSNSPLHF.